Listed below are T cell receptor beta chains from one sample, sequenced in a study of CD8 T cells in ankylosing spondylitis. TCRdb independently ran MiXCR on the 5' RACE reads; one entry per CDR3 protein. The table records about 540,000 distinct CDR3 sequences, roughly an eighth of them present only once. Sequencing was carried out using blood, either unsorted or a sorted T cell fraction (not recorded which). These receptors were collected from a male donor with ankylosing spondylitis. CDR3s leave out the opening cysteine and the closing phenylalanine or tryptophan. The order of the fields is V gene, CDR3 protein.

V: TRBV4-2; CDR3: ASSQDRGGSANEQF
V: TRBV5-1; CDR3: ASSLAEGYNEKLF
V: TRBV6-1; CDR3: ASSEKRASLGELF
V: TRBV10-3; CDR3: AIRGSGGLYNEQF
V: TRBV4-2; CDR3: ASSRSLAESSNEQY
V: TRBV20-1; CDR3: SAPGWASGTYEQY
V: TRBV6-5; CDR3: ASSYSMIPGLYEQY
V: TRBV5-1; CDR3: ASSLGEVNQPQH
V: TRBV20-1; CDR3: SAGPGGSSYNEQF
V: TRBV29-1; CDR3: SVEGGGYLGGYT
V: TRBV3-1; CDR3: ASSQGGITDTQY
V: TRBV12-3/TRBV12-4; CDR3: ASSSGTIGETQY
V: TRBV29-1; CDR3: SDKSGDYGYT
V: TRBV3-1; CDR3: ASGLAGHEQY
V: TRBV29-1; CDR3: SVEEGNEKLF
V: TRBV7-9; CDR3: ASSLAGAGMGYT
V: TRBV5-1; CDR3: ASSLSSGHNSHLH
V: TRBV7-2; CDR3: ASRPDRVSNTGELF
V: TRBV10-2; CDR3: ASRGGLAIDTGELF
V: TRBV12-3/TRBV12-4; CDR3: ASSRQGSNEKLF
V: TRBV24-1; CDR3: ATSAPTIYGELF
V: TRBV10-1; CDR3: ASSRHRTPATNEKLF
V: TRBV7-9; CDR3: ASSNEGEAF
V: TRBV5-1; CDR3: ASSSRDRGAGELF
V: TRBV15; CDR3: ATSRAGTSGGNEQF
V: TRBV27; CDR3: ASSARTSGRSADTQY
V: TRBV11-2; CDR3: ASSLERIETQY
V: TRBV7-2; CDR3: ASSPGLETDTQY
V: TRBV20-1; CDR3: SAREDLYNEQF
V: TRBV27; CDR3: ASSVAPSGTSGREQF
V: TRBV6-1; CDR3: ASSHQGRDTGELF